This entry lists 13 T cell receptor beta chains sequenced from one sample in a study of OX40 agonist ivuxolimab in advanced cancers. Sequenced by immunoSEQ multiplex PCR; TCRdb stores in-frame clones only, minus some. The table lists 99,000 or so clones, roughly 95% of them singletons. Sequencing was performed on CD4+ or CD8+ T cells sorted from blood, taken in a trial of the OX40 agonist ivuxolimab. The receptors stem from an adult with an advanced solid tumor such as melanoma, head and neck, liver or kidney cancer.

This clone is a singleton in its sample. The chain combines TRBV27 with TRBJ2-7; TRBD2 matches 8 bases. The CDR3 contains 15 residues. In germline, CDR1 is MNHEY, CDR2 SMNVEV (reference sequence). J was trimmed by 2 bases and V by 7 bases; bases with no gene match: 10. The CDR3 DNA follows: TGTGCCAGCACCCCCACAGCGGGGGCACCCTACGAGCAGTACTTC. It translates to CASTPTAGAPYEQYF.

The genes are TRBV11-2 and TRBJ2-7; the match to TRBD2 covers 12 bases. V dropped 5 bases and J dropped 7; count of bases not matched to a gene: 9. The CDR3 is 15 residues long. Germline V gene sequence: CDR1 SGHAT, CDR2 FQNNGV. CDR3 loop: CASSDRLAGEQEQYF. CDR3 in DNA: TGTGCCAGCAGCGACAGACTAGCGGGAGAACAAGAGCAGTACTTC.

The chain joins TRBV6-5 to TRBJ1-6; unclear D gene. Between the trimmed V and J ends, which lost 2 bases and 7 bases, there was a span of 3 bases. Germline values: CDR1 MNHEY, CDR2 SVGAGI. The CDR3 spans 12 residues. The CDR3 here is CASSYLNSPLHF. CDR3 nucleotide sequence: TGTGCCAGCAGTTACCTCAATTCACCCCTCCACTTT.

This clone appeared a single time. V is TRBV27 and J is TRBJ2-7; D is uncertain. V was pared by 4 bases and J by 0 bases, with 7 bases between. The CDR3 length is 13 residues. The germline V gene encodes CDR1 MNHEY and CDR2 SMNVEV (reference sequence). The CDR3: CASSWASSYEQYF. CDR3 sequence (DNA): TGTGCCAGCAGTTGGGCGAGCTCCTACGAGCAGTACTTC.

V and J are TRBV11-2 and TRBJ1-1; 7 nucleotides agree with TRBD1. V lost 1 base and J lost 8; bases outside the gene matches: 10. The germline V gene has CDR1 SGHAT and CDR2 FQNNGV. This CDR3 has 15 residues. The CDR3 DNA sequence: TGTGCCAGCAGCTTAGGTCAGGGGGATTGGGGAGAAGCTTTCTTT. This codes for CASSLGQGDWGEAFF.

J is TRBJ1-1 and V is TRBV4-1; D remains ambiguous. The CDR3 has 14 amino acids. V lost 4 bases and J 2 bases, leaving 11 bases between the germline ends. The germline V gene encodes CDR1 MGHRA and CDR2 YSYEKL. CDR3 protein: CASSLADLNTEAFF. The CDR3 DNA follows: TGCGCCAGCAGCCTCGCAGATCTTAACACTGAAGCTTTCTTT.

J is TRBJ1-1 and V is TRBV5-1; unclear D gene. The CDR3 has 17 amino acids. The germline V gene has CDR1 SGHRS and CDR2 YFSETQ. Trimming cost V 2 bases and J 0 bases, with 17 bases left between them. The CDR3 DNA is TGCGCCAGCAGCTTCGGTCCACCCCAGACTCTGAACACTGAAGCTTTCTTT. Protein: CASSFGPPQTLNTEAFF.

The CDR3 coding sequence is TGTGCCAGCAGTCCCCGGGACCCTAGCACAGATACGCAGTATTTT. Protein: CASSPRDPSTDTQYF. V is TRBV7-9 and J is TRBJ2-3; D could derive from TRBD1 or TRBD2 (5 bases each). Germline CDR1 and CDR2: SEHNR and FQNEAQ (reference sequence). This CDR3 region has 15 residues. Between the trimmed V and J ends, which lost 6 bases and 0 bases, there was a span of 13 bases.

The V and J genes are TRBV9 and TRBJ1-1; D perhaps matches TRBD1 (6 bases). V lost 3 bases and J 1 base, leaving 10 bases between the germline ends. The CDR3 length is 14 residues. The germline gives CDR1 SGDLS, CDR2 YYNGEE. This CDR3 reads CASSGRDTNTEAFF. CDR3 coding DNA: TGTGCCAGCAGCGGAAGGGACACGAACACTGAAGCTTTCTTT.

The count of this clone is one. V usage is TRBV11-1 and J usage is TRBJ1-1; D is unresolved. There are 13 residues in the CDR3. Germline loops: CDR1 SGHAT, CDR2 FQDESV (reference sequence). The germline V and J ends were trimmed by 5 bases and 4 bases, with 11 bases remaining between them. The CDR3: CASSQHWITEAFF. CDR3 in DNA: TGTGCCAGCAGCCAACATTGGATCACTGAAGCTTTCTTT. The whole variable domain, remainder taken from reference TRBV11-1 and TRBJ1-1, is EAEVAQSPRYKITEKSQAVAFWCDPISGHATLYWYRQILGQGPELLVQFQDESVVDDSQLPKDRFSAERLKGVDSTLKIQPAELGDSAMYLCASSQHWITEAFFGQGTRLTVV.

This chain links TRBV11-2 with TRBJ2-7, with D perhaps matching TRBD2 (5 bases). From germline, CDR1 is SGHAT and CDR2 FQNNGV. The CDR3 length is 16 residues. V was cut by 2 bases and J by 2 bases, with 16 bases left in between. The chain's CDR3 is CASSLIGGGSPYEQYF. CDR3 DNA sequence: TGTGCCAGCAGCTTAATCGGAGGAGGATCCCCCTACGAGCAGTACTTC.

The chain uses TRBV27 and TRBJ1-1; D is ambiguous. Germline V gene sequence: CDR1 MNHEY, CDR2 SMNVEV (reference sequence). The CDR3 sequence is 13 residues long. V shed 4 bases and J shed 2 bases, with 8 bases lying between them. The CDR3 DNA is TGTGCCAGCAGTTCCGGACCCAACACTGAAGCTTTCTTT. This encodes CASSSGPNTEAFF.

This chain uses TRBV15 with TRBJ2-7; 8 nucleotides align to TRBD1. V shed 0 bases, J shed 5 bases, and the junction held 6 bases outside the gene matches. Germline CDR1 is LNHNV and CDR2 is YYDKDF (reference sequence). This CDR3 contains 15 residues. The CDR3 bases are TGTGCCACCAGCAGAGATGCGGACAGGGATGACGAGCAGTACTTC. Its protein product is CATSRDADRDDEQYF.